Below, 10 T cell receptor beta chains from the same sample are listed, as sequenced in a study of cytomegalovirus exposure and HLA in healthy donors. The PCR contained 60 Vbeta and 13 Jbeta primers. Here immunoSEQ multiplex PCR was the method, and the copy in TCRdb shows in-frame clones only, minus some. Here the sample spans about 190,000 clones, roughly 80% being singletons. Material: PBMCs. The receptor source for this set is a woman between 50 and 59 years old in good health and CMV-seropositive.

The chain couples TRBV5-1 to TRBJ1-2, with 8 bases lining up with TRBD1. This CDR3 has 12 residues. The trim removed 3 bases at V and 7 bases at J, leaving 2 bases unmatched. Germline V lookup: CDR1 SGHRS, CDR2 YFSETQ. The CDR3 DNA reads as TGCGCCAGCAGCTACGACAGGGGTGGCTACACCTTC. It specifies CASSYDRGGYTF.

The chain carries TRBV5-1 and TRBJ2-7; perhaps TRBD2 as D (6 bases). V lost 4 bases, J lost 2 bases, and 13 bases lay in between. The germline gives CDR1 SGHRS, CDR2 YFSETQ. The CDR3 is 14 amino acids. The CDR3 is CASSTGEAPYEQYF. CDR3 nucleotides: TGCGCCAGCAGCACCGGGGAGGCGCCCTACGAGCAGTACTTC.

The chain joins TRBV5-1 to TRBJ2-5; 9 bases are a match to TRBD1. The V gene's germline CDR1 is SGHRS and CDR2 YFSETQ. The length of the CDR3 is 16 residues. Trimming at V came to 0 bases and at J to 4 bases, leaving 7 bases not matched to a gene. For the CDR3, the DNA is TGCGCCAGCAGCTTGGGCACGCCGGGACAGGGAGAGACCCAGTACTTC. Residues: CASSLGTPGQGETQYF.

The chain uses TRBV6-1 and TRBJ1-2, with D hard to call. V was pared by 3 bases and J by 2 bases, with 7 bases between. The V gene's germline CDR1 is MNHNS and CDR2 SASEGT. The length of the CDR3 is 13 residues. The CDR3 sequence: CASSDTMNYGYTF. The CDR3, as DNA: TGTGCCAGCAGTGACACAATGAACTATGGCTACACCTTC.

The chain has TRBV15 and TRBJ1-2; the D is unclear. This CDR3 is 13 amino acids long. Between the trimmed V and J ends, which lost 0 bases and 5 bases, there was a span of 7 bases. Per the germline V gene, CDR1 is LNHNV and CDR2 is YYDKDF (reference sequence). The CDR3 here is CATSRDSQYGYTF. The DNA of the CDR3 is TGTGCCACCAGCAGAGATTCTCAGTATGGCTACACCTTC.

The rearrangement links TRBV6-6 to TRBJ2-7; 12 bases match TRBD1. The CDR3 loop spans 14 amino acids. Per germline, CDR1 MNHNY and CDR2 SVGAGI (reference sequence). With V trimmed by 6 bases and J by 4 bases, 4 bases remained unmatched. CDR3 amino acids: CASRPGQGAYEQYF. The CDR3 DNA reads as TGTGCCAGCAGGCCGGGACAGGGGGCTTACGAGCAGTACTTC.

The chain carries TRBV7-9 and TRBJ2-6, with 7 positions matching TRBD1. The V segment lost 5 bases and the J segment 0 bases; nucleotides outside the gene matches: 10. Looked up from germline, CDR1 is SEHNR and CDR2 is FQNEAQ (reference sequence). The CDR3 contains 18 residues. CDR3 coding DNA: TGTGCCAGCAGCCCGGACCCGGGACAGACCTCTGGGGCCAACGTCCTGACTTTC. It encodes CASSPDPGQTSGANVLTF.

The chain recombines TRBV28 with TRBJ1-5; no firm D call. Trimming shortened V by 1 base and J by 6 bases, and 7 bases separated the two germline ends. The CDR3 is 13 amino acids. Germline loops: CDR1 MDHEN, CDR2 SYDVKM. The CDR3 bases are TGTGCCAGCAGTTTATTGGGGAGTCAGCCCCAGCATTTT. Translated, it gives CASSLLGSQPQHF. The entire variable domain, with the rest obtained from reference TRBV28 and TRBJ1-5, is as follows: DVKVTQSSRYLVKRTGEKVFLECVQDMDHENMFWYRQDPGLGLRLIYFSYDVKMKEKGDIPEGYSVSREKKERFSLILESASTNQTSMYLCASSLLGSQPQHFGDGTRLSIL.

The chain recombines TRBV19 with TRBJ2-1; a weak D match, TRBD2 (7 bases). The CDR3 has 15 residues. The germline CDR1 and CDR2 sequences are LNHDA and SQIVND (reference sequence). With 6 bases removed from V and 0 bases from J, the gap between germline ends came to 12 bases. The CDR3 spells CASSPGGRSYNEQFF. The CDR3 nucleotides read TGTGCCAGTAGCCCCGGGGGGCGCTCCTACAATGAGCAGTTCTTC. The full variable domain, its missing parts supplied by reference TRBV19 and TRBJ2-1, is DGGITQSPKYLFRKEGQNVTLSCEQNLNHDAMYWYRQDPGQGLRLIYYSQIVNDFQKGDIAEGYSVSREKKESFPLTVTSAQKNPTAFYLCASSPGGRSYNEQFFGPGTRLTVL.

The CDR3 loop is CSAGGGGGTTNNEQFF. The CDR3 DNA reads TGCAGCGCCGGGGGGGGAGGTGGGACTACAAACAATGAGCAGTTCTTC. J is TRBJ2-1 and V is TRBV29-1, with TRBD2 matching over 8 bases. The V gene end was trimmed by 7 bases and the J gene end by 5 bases; junction bases not matched to a gene: 16. The germline V gene encodes CDR1 SQVTM and CDR2 ANQGSEA. CDR3 size: 16 residues.